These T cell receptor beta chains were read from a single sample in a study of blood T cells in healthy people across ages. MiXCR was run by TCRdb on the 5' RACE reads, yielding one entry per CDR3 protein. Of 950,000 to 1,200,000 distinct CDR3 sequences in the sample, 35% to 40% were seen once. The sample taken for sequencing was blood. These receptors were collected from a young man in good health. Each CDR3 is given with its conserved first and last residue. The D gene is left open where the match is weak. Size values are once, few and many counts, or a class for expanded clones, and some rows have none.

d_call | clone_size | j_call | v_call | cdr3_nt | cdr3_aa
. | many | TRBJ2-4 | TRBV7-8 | TGTGCCAGCAGCTTAGGGGCGGACGGCCTAGCCAAAAACATTCAGTACTTC | CASSLGADGLAKNIQYF
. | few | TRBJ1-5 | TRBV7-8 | TGTGCCAGCAGCGAAGGACACGAGTATCAGCCCCAGCATTTT | CASSEGHEYQPQHF
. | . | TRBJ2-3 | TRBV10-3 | TGTGCCATCAGAGGGCCAGGCGGGGCTGATACGCAGTATTTT | CAIRGPGGADTQYF
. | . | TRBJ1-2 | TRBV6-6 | TGTGCCAGCAGTTACTCGGGGGGGGGAGAAAACTATGGCTACACCTTC | CASSYSGGGENYGYTF
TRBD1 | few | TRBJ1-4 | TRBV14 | TGTGCCAGCAGCCACCTCCGACCGGGACAGGGAAGAGAAAAACTGTTTTTT | CASSHLRPGQGREKLFF
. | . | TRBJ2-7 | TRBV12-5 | TGTGCTAGTGCCCTCGAGGACATAGGTACCGAGCAGTACTTC | CASALEDIGTEQYF
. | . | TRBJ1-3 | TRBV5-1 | TGCGCCAGCAGCTTGGACCCCCCGCAGGGATATGGAAACACCATATATTTT | CASSLDPPQGYGNTIYF
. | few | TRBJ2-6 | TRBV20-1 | TGCAGTGCTAGAGGCGGGACACTTGGGGCCAACGTCCTGACTTTC | CSARGGTLGANVLTF
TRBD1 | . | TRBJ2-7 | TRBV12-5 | TGTGCTAGTGGTTTGGACACAGGGGGCGAGCAGTACTTC | CASGLDTGGEQYF
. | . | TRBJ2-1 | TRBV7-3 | TGTGCCAGCAGCTCAGACTTAGCTGGCAATGAGCAGTTCTTC | CASSSDLAGNEQFF
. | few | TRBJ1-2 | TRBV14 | TGTGCCAGCAGCCTTAAAGCCGCCTATGGCTACACCTTC | CASSLKAAYGYTF
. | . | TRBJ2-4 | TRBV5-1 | TGCGCCAGCAGCTTGGTCGGTTGGGAAACCAAAAACATTCAGTACTTC | CASSLVGWETKNIQYF
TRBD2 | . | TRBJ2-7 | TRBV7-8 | TGTGCCAGCAGCTTAAGGGACTACAATGAGCAGTACTTC | CASSLRDYNEQYF
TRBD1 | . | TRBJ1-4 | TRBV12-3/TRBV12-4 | TGTGCCAGCAGCCTAGGGGCAGGGGGTGAAAAACTGTTTTTT | CASSLGAGGEKLFF
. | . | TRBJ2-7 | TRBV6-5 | TGTGCCAGCAGTTCCCCAAAATTATACGAGCAGTACTTC | CASSSPKLYEQYF